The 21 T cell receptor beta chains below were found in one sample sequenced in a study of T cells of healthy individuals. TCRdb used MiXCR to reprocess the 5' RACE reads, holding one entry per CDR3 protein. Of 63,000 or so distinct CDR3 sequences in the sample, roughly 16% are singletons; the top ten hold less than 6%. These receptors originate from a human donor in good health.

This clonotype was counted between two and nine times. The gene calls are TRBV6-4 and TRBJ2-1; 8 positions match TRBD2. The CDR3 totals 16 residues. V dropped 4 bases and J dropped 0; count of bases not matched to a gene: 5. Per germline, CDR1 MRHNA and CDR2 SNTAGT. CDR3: CASSASGGRSYNEQFF. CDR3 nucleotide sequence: TGTGCCAGCAGTGCGAGCGGGGGACGCTCCTACAATGAGCAGTTCTTC.

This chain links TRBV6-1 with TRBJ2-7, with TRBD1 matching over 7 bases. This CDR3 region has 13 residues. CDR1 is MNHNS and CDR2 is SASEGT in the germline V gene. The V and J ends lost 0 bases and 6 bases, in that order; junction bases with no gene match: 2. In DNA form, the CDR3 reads TGTGCCAGCAGTGAAGCCTACAGGGGCGAGCAGTACTTC. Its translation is CASSEAYRGEQYF.

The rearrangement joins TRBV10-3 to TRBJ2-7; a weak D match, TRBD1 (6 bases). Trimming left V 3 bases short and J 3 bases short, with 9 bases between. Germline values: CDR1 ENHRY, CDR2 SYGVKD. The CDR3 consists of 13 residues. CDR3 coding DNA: TGTGCCATCAGTGACGGCAGGGGCTACGAGCAGTACTTC. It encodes CAISDGRGYEQYF.

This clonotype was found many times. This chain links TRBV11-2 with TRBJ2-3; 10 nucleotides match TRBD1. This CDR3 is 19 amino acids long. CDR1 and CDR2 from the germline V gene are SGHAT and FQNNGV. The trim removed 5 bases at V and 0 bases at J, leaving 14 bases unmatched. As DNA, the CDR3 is TGTGCCAGCAGCCGCGGGACAGGGGATGTGTGGTCGAGCACAGATACGCAGTATTTT. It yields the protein CASSRGTGDVWSSTDTQYF.

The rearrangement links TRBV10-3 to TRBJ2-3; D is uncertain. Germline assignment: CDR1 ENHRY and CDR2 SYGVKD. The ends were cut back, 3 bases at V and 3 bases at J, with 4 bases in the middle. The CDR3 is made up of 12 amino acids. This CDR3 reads CAISDRTDTQYF. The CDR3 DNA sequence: TGTGCCATCAGTGATAGAACAGATACGCAGTATTTT.

CDR3 sequence (DNA): TGTGCCAGCTCACAGGGACAGGGCCGCACAGATACGCAGTATTTT. Translated, it gives CASSQGQGRTDTQYF. The J gene is TRBJ2-3, the V gene TRBV18, with TRBD1 identical over 9 bases. CDR1 and CDR2 from the germline V gene are KGHSH and LQKENI. V shed 4 bases and J 1 base; nucleotides not matched to a gene: 3. There are 15 residues in the CDR3.

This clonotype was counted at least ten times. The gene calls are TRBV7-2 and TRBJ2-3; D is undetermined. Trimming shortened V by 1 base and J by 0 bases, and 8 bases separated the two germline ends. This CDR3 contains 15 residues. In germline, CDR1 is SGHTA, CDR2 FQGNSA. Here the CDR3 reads CASSLDSSSTDTQYF. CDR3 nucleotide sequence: TGTGCCAGCAGCTTAGACAGTTCTAGCACAGATACGCAGTATTTT.

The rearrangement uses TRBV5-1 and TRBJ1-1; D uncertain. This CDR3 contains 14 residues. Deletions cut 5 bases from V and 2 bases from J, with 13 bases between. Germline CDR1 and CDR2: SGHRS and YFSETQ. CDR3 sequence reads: CASRFNSRNTEAFF. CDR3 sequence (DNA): TGCGCCAGCAGATTTAACAGCAGAAACACTGAAGCTTTCTTT.

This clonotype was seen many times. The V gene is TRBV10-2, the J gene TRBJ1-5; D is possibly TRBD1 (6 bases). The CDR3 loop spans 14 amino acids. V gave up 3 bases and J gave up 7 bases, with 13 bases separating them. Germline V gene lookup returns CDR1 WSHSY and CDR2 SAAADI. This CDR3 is CASSETGQNQPQHF. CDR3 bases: TGCGCCAGCAGTGAAACAGGGCAGAACCAGCCCCAGCATTTT.

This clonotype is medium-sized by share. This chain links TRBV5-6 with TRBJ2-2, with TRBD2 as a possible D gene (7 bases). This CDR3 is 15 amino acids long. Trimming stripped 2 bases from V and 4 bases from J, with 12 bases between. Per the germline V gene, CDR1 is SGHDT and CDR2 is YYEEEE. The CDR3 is CASSFAGAGTGELFF. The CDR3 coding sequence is TGTGCCAGCAGCTTTGCGGGGGCCGGCACCGGGGAGCTGTTTTTT.

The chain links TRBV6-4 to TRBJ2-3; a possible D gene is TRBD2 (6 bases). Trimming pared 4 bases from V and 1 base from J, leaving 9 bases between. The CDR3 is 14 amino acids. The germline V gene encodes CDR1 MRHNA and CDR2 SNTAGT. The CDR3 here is CASSASVGTDTQYF. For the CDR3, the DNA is TGTGCCAGCAGTGCTAGCGTGGGCACAGATACGCAGTATTTT.

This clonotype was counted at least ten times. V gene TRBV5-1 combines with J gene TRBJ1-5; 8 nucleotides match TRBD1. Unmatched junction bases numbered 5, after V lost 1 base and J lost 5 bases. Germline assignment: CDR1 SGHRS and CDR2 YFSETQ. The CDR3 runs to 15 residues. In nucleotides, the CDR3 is TGCGCCAGCAGCTTGTTTCCAGGGGGCGATCAGCCCCAGCATTTT. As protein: CASSLFPGGDQPQHF.

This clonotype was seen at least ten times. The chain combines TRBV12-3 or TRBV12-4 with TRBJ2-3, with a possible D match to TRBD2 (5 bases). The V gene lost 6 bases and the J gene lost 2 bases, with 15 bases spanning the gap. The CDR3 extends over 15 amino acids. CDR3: CASSPSRGITDTQYF. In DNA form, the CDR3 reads TGTGCCAGCAGCCCCAGTCGAGGGATCACAGATACGCAGTATTTT.

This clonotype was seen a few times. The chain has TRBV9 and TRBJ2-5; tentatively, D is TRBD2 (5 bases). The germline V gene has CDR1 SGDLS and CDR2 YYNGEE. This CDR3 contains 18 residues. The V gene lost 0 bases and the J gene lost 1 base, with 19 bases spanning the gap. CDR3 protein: CASSVGGLETSFQETQYF. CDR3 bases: TGTGCCAGCAGCGTAGGAGGACTTGAGACTTCGTTCCAAGAGACCCAGTACTTC.

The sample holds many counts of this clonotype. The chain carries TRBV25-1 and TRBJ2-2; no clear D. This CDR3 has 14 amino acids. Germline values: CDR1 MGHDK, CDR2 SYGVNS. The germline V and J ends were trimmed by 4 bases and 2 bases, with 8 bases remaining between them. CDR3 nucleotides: TGTGCCAGCAGTGGGAGCTTTAACACCGGGGAGCTGTTTTTT. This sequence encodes CASSGSFNTGELFF.

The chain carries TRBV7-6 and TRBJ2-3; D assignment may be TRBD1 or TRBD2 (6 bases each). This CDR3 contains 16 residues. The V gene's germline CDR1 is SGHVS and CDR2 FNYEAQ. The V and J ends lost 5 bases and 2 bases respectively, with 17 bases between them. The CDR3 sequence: CASSRRLGGHTDTQYF. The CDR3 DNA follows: TGTGCCAGCAGCCGCCGACTAGGGGGACACACAGATACGCAGTATTTT.

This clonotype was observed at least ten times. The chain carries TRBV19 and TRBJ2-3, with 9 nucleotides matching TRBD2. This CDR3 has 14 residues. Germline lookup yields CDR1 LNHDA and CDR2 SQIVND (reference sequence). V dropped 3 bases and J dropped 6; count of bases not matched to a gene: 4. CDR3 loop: CASSIASGEDTQYF. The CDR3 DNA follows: TGTGCCAGTAGTATCGCTAGCGGGGAGGATACGCAGTATTTT.

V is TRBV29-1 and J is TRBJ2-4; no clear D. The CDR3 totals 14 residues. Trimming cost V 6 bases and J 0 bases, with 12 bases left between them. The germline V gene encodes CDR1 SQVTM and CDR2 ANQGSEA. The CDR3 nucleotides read TGCAGCGTCCTCCTGGCCCTAGCCAAAAACATTCAGTACTTC. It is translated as CSVLLALAKNIQYF.

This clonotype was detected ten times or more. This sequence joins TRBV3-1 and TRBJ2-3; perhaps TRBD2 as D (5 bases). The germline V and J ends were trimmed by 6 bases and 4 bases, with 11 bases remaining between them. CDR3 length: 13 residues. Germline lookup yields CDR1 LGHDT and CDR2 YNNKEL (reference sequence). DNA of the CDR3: TGTGCCAGCAGTACTAGAAACTCAGATACGCAGTATTTT. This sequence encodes CASSTRNSDTQYF.

CDR3 DNA: TGTGCCAGCAGCGTAGTGTGGGAGGGCACCGGGGAGCTGTTTTTT. Its protein is CASSVVWEGTGELFF. This rearrangement joins TRBV9 to TRBJ2-2; 7 bases align to TRBD2. Germline values: CDR1 SGDLS, CDR2 YYNGEE. V trimming: 0 bases; J trimming: 4 bases; junction bases outside the gene matches: 3. The CDR3 length is 15 residues.

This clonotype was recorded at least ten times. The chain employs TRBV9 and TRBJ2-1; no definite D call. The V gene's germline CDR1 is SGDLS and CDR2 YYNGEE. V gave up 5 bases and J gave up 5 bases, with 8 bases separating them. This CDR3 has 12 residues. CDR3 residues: CASSLSNNEQFF. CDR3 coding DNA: TGTGCCAGCAGTCTCTCTAACAATGAGCAGTTCTTC.